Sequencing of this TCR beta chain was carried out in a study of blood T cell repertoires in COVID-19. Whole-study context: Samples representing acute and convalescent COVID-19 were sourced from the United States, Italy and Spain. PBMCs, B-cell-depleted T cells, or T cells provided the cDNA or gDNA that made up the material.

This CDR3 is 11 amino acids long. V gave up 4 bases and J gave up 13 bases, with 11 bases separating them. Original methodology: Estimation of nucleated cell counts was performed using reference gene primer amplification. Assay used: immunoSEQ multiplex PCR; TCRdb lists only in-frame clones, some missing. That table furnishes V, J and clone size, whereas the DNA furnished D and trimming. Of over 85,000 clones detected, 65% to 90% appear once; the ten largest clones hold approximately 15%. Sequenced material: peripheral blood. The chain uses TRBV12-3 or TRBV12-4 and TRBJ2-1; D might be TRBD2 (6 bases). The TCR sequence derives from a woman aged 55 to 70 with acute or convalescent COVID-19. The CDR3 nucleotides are TGTGCCAGCAGTTATGGGACTTTCCAGTTCTTC. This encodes CASSYGTFQFF.